These T cell receptor beta chains were read from a single sample in a study of CD8+CD57+ T cells in acquired aplastic anemia. TCRdb processed the reads anew with MiXCR; each CDR3 protein has one entry. Of tens of thousands of distinct CDR3 sequences listed, 65% to 70% were seen once; the top ten hold around 22%. Material for sequencing was sorted CD4+, CD8+, or CD8+CD57+ T cells (not recorded which) from PBMCs. Every receptor here comes from a human donor in good health, serving as a control. Both conserved end residues are trimmed from each CDR3. Not all rows give a size; the values are once, few, many and, for expanded clones, a class.

many,TRBV4-3,ASSRSGGNTQY
few,TRBV29-1,SVEDGPHLNYGYT
many,TRBV6-2/TRBV6-3,ATAGVSGELF
NA,TRBV10-3,AIRQDEFYEQY
few,TRBV19,ASSATGTAYEQY
NA,TRBV29-1,SAGGGRGLNGYT
many,TRBV19,ASSLLGTGGASLH
NA,TRBV10-3,AISEAGTSGRVEQY
many,TRBV7-6,ASSSGQGLSGEQF
many,TRBV7-9,ASSSGNRDREPDTQY
few,TRBV12-3/TRBV12-4,ASRRDRGLYGYT
NA,TRBV25-1,ASSSQRASSYEQY
NA,TRBV19,ASSVGQGNQPQH
many,TRBV12-3/TRBV12-4,ASSFFPGSTYEQY
NA,TRBV4-2,ASSSDSGNTEAF
few,TRBV15,ATSREPGSYT
once,TRBV7-2,ASSPGRNTEAF
NA,TRBV19,ASSLAGAYGYT
NA,TRBV9,ASSVEDRVGGYT
NA,TRBV25-1,ASSDPGNRGQY
NA,TRBV29-1,SVRVGEQF
many,TRBV27,ASSIGANTEAF
NA,TRBV15,ATSRDTGGTDTQY
few,TRBV20-1,SATPGQDYNEQF